This is a list of T cell receptor beta chains from one sample in a study of persistence of HIV-infected CD4 T cells. Here immunoSEQ multiplex PCR was the method, and the copy in TCRdb shows in-frame clones only, minus some. The sample records roughly 28,000 clones, around four fifths being singletons. What these receptors recognize is not known. The sequenced sample was CD4+ T cells sorted from PBMCs after roughly 18-hour stimulation, obtained from a patient who received antiretroviral therapy. The receptors shown here come from an adult woman with HIV who was CMV-seropositive. The CDR3 runs from the conserved cysteine through the conserved F or W.

v_gene	j_gene	CDR3aa
TRBV3-1/TRBV3-2	TRBJ1-6	CASSQMSGLWSPLHF
TRBV18	TRBJ1-4	CASDKGPNEKLFF
TRBV5-1	TRBJ2-2	CASSLEAGAYTGELFF
TRBV9	TRBJ2-2	CASSVGVAGELFF
TRBV5-1	TRBJ2-7	CASTSGGTGPSYEQYF
TRBV7-9	TRBJ1-6	CASREGNSPLHF
TRBV7-2	TRBJ1-1	CASSLRTGMIAEAFF
TRBV19	TRBJ2-2	CASSTDRGIRNTGELFF
TRBV6-5	TRBJ1-5	CASSLGQSNQPQHF
TRBV2	TRBJ1-2	CASTGRGSGYTF
TRBV15	TRBJ2-7	CATSREGAVSGREQYF
TRBV11-2	TRBJ1-2	CASSSEDGLIYGYTF
TRBV5-8	TRBJ1-4	CASIQTAVVEKLFF
TRBV5-5	TRBJ2-7	CASSQGGEVTYEQYF
TRBV30	TRBJ2-3	CAWKGLAGGSRKDTQYF
TRBV5-1	TRBJ1-1	CASSSGTGGHARLNTEAFF
TRBV7-8	TRBJ1-5	CASRESGQPQHF
TRBV5-1	TRBJ1-6	CASSRTGVRNSPLHF
TRBV5-1	TRBJ2-2	CASRPGPNTGELFF
TRBV18	TRBJ1-1	CASSPLPGPNTEAFF
TRBV3-1/TRBV3-2	TRBJ1-6	CASSLTADNSPLHF
TRBV5-6	TRBJ1-2	CASSLDPRHGYTF
TRBV3-1/TRBV3-2	TRBJ1-1	CASSPSGTFPEAFF
TRBV5-4	TRBJ2-2	CASSLSGGASTGELFF
TRBV20-1	TRBJ2-5	CSALKGETQYF
TRBV7-2	TRBJ2-1	CASSLTSGAPYNEQFF
TRBV5-1	TRBJ2-3	CASSLAGFSTDTQYF
TRBV3-1/TRBV3-2	TRBJ2-5	CASSQDDGRGRETQYF
TRBV28	TRBJ1-2	CASSSNYGYTF
TRBV18	TRBJ1-4	CASSPGRATNEKLFF
TRBV6-5	TRBJ1-4	CASSYSRQGREKLFF
TRBV7-3	TRBJ1-6	CASRRGVSPLHF
TRBV19	TRBJ1-1	CASRRGRGNTEAFF
TRBV19	TRBJ1-1	CASSERVNTEAFF
TRBV19	TRBJ2-6	CASSTDTRSGANVLTF
TRBV7-6	TRBJ1-4	CASSAGTVGEKLFF
TRBV12-3/TRBV12-4	TRBJ1-1	CASSLGYTEAFF